This TCR beta chain originates from a study of blood T cells in healthy people across ages. The study, taken as a whole, reports: More naive CD4+ cells and higher diversity marked long-lived donors relative to aged donors. Since the PBMCs were unsorted, naive and antigen-experienced cells could not be conclusively compared. Estimates of diversity drawn from one million T cells were considered underestimates.

This clonotype was seen only a few times. Its target is unknown. The use of a sample-barcoded 5' primer and a J-beta primer mix characterized a second PCR of 7 to 11 cycles. TCRdb fed the 5' RACE reads into MiXCR, producing one record per CDR3 protein. The sample gives around 1,600,000 distinct CDR3 sequences, approximately 39% of which show up once; less than 5% is in the top ten. Total RNA amounts of at least 6 micrograms were extracted per sample. CDR1 and CDR2 (germline): MNHEY, SVGAGI. The CDR3 is 16 residues long. The germline V and J ends were trimmed by 7 bases and 4 bases, with 23 bases remaining between them.

The sequencing sample was made of blood. The chain employs TRBV6-5 and TRBJ2-7; perhaps TRBD2 as D (6 bases). The TCR comes from a woman under 30 in good health. The CDR3 loop reads CASTQLSLGGRYEQYF. CDR3 nucleotides: TGTGCCAGCACTCAGTTAAGCTTGGGGGGAAGGTACGAGCAGTACTTC.